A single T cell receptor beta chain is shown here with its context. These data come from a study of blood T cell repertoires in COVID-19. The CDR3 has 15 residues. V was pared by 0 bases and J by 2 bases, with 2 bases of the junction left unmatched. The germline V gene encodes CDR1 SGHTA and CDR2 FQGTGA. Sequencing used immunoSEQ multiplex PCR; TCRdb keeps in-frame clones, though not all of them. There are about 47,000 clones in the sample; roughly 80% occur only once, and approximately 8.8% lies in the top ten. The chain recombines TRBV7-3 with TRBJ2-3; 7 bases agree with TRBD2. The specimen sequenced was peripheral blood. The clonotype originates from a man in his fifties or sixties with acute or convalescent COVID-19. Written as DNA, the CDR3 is TGTGCCAGCAGCTTAACGGGGGGGAACACAGATACGCAGTATTTT. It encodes CASSLTGGNTDTQYF.